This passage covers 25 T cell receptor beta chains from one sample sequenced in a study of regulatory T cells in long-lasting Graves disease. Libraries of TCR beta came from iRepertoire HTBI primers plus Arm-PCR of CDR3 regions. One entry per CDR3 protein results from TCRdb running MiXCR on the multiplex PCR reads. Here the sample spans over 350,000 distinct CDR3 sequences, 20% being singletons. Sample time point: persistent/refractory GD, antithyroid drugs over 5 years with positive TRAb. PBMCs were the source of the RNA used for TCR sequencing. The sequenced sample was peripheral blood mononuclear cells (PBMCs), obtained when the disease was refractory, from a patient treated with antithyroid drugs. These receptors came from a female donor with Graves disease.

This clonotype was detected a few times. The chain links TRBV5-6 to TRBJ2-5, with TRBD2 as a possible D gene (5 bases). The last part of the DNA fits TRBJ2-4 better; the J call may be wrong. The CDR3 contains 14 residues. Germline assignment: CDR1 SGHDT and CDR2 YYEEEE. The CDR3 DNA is TGTGCCAGCAGCCTCGGACCGGGGTCGGACATTCAGTACTTC. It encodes CASSLGPGSDIQYF.

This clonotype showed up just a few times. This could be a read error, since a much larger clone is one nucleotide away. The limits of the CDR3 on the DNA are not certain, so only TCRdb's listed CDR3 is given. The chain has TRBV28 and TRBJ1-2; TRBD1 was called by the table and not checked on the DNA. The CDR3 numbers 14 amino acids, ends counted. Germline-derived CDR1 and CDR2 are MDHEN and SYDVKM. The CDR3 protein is CASSFAGGNYGCTF.

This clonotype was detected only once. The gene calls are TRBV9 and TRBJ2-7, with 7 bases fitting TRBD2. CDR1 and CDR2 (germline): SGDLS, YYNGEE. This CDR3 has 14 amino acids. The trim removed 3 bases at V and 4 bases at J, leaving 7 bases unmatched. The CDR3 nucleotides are TGTGCCAGCAGCGCTGGACTAGTCCCTTACGAGCAGTACTTC. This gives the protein CASSAGLVPYEQYF.

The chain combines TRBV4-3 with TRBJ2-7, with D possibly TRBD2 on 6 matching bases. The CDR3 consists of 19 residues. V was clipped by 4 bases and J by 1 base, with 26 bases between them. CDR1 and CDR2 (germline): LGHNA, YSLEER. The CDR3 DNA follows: TGCGCCAGCAGCCTCACCACCGGGGGACCCGCTTCCACGTCCTACGAGCAGTACTTC. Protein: CASSLTTGGPASTSYEQYF.

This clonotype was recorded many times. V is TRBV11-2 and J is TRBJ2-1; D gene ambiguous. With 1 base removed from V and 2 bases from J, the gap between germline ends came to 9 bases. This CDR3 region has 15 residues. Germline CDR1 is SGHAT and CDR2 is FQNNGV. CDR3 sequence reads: CASSLGTNTYNEQFF. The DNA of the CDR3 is TGTGCCAGCAGCTTAGGGACGAATACCTACAATGAGCAGTTCTTC.

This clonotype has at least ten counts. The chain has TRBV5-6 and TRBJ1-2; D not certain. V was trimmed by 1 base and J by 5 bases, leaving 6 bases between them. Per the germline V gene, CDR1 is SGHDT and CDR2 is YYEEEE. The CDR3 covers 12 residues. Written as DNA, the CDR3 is TGTGCCAGCAGCTTGACGAGTTATGGCTACACCTTC. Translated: CASSLTSYGYTF.

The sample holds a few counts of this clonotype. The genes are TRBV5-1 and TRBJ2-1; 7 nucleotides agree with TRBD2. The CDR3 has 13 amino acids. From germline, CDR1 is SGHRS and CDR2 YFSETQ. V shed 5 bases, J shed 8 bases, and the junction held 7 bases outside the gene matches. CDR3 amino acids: CASRGGRADEQFF. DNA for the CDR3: TGCGCCAGCAGGGGGGGGAGGGCCGATGAGCAGTTCTTC. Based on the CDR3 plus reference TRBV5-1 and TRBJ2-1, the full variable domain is KAGVTQTPRYLIKTRGQQVTLSCSPISGHRSVSWYQQTPGQGLQFLFEYFSETQRNKGNFPGRFSGRQFSNSRSEMNVSTLELGDSALYLCASRGGRADEQFFGPGTRLTVL.

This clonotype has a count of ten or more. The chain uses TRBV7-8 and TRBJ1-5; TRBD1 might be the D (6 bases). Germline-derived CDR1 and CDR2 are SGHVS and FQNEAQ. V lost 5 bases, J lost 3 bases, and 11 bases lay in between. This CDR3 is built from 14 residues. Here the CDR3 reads CASSKGQNNQPQHF. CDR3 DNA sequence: TGTGCCAGCAGCAAAGGACAGAACAATCAGCCCCAGCATTTT. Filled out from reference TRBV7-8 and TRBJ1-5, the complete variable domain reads GAGVSQSPRYKVAKRGQDVALRCDPISGHVSLFWYQQALGQGPEFLTYFQNEAQLDKSGLPSDRFFAERPEGSVSTLKIQRTQQEDSAVYLCASSKGQNNQPQHFGDGTRLSIL.

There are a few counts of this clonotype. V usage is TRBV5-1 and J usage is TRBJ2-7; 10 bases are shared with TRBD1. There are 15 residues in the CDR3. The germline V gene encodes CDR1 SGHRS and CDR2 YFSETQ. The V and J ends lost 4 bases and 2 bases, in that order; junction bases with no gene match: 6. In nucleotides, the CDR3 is TGCGCCAGCAGCCGAGGGACAGGGGTAACCTACGAGCAGTACTTC. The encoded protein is CASSRGTGVTYEQYF.

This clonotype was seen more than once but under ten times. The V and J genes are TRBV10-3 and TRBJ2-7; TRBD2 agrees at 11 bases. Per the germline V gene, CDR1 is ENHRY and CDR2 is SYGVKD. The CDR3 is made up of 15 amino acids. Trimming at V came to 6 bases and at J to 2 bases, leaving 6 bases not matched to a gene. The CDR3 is CAISPSGRSAYEQYF. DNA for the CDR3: TGTGCCATCAGCCCTAGCGGGAGGTCCGCCTACGAGCAGTACTTC.

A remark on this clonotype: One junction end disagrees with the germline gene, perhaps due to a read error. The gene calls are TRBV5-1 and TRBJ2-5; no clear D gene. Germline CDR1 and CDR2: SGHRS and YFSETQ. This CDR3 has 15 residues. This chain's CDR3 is CASSLGASIQEAQYF. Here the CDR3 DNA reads TGCGCCAGCAGCTTAGGAGCGTCCATCCAAGAGGCCCAGTACTTC.

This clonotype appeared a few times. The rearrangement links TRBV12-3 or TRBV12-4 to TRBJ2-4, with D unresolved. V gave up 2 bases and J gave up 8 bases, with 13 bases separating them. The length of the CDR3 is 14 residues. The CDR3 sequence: CASSLRRALDIQYF. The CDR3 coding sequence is TGTGCCAGCAGTTTACGAAGGGCCCTCGACATTCAGTACTTC.

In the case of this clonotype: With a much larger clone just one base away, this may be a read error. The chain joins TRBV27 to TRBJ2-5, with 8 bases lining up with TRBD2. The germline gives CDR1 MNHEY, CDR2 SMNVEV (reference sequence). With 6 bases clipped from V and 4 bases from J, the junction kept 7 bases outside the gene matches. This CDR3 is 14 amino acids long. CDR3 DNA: TGTGCCAGCAGGTTAGCGGGATTAGGAGAGACCCAGTACTTC. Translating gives CASRLAGLGETQYF.

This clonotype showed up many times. CDR3 in DNA: TGTGCCAGCAGTTTAGCCAAATATCAGCCCCAGCATTTT. Amino acids: CASSLAKYQPQHF. The chain employs TRBV12-3 or TRBV12-4 and TRBJ1-5; D is uncertain. Trimming left V 0 bases short and J 5 bases short, with 5 bases between. The CDR3 extends over 13 amino acids.

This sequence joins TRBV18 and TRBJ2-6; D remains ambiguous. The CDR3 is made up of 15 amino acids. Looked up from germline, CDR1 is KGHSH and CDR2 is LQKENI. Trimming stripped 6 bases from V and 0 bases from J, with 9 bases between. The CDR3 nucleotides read TGTGCCAGCTCCGCGGTCAGCTCTGGGGCCAACGTCCTGACTTTC. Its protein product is CASSAVSSGANVLTF. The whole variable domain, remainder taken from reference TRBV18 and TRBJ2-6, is NAGVMQNPRHLVRRRGQEARLRCSPMKGHSHVYWYRQLPEEGLKFMVYLQKENIIDESGMPKERFSAEFPKEGPSILRIQQVVRGDSAAYFCASSAVSSGANVLTFGAGSRLTVL.

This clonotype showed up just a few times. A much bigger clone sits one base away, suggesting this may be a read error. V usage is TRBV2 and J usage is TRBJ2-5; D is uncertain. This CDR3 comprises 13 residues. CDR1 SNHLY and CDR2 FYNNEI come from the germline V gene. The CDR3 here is CASVYMYQETRYF. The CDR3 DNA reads TGTGCCAGCGTCTACATGTACCAAGAGACCCGGTACTTC. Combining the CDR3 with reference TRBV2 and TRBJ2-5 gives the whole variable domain EPEVTQTPSHQVTQMGQEVILRCVPISNHLYFYWYRQILGQKVEFLVSFYNNEISEKSEIFDDQFSVERPDGSNFTLKIRSTKLEDSAMYFCASVYMYQETRYFGPGTRLLVL.

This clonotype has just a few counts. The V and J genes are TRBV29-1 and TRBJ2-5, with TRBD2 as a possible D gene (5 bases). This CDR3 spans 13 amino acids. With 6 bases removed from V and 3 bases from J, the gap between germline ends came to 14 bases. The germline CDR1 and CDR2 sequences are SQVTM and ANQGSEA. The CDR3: CSVSSPAEETQYF. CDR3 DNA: TGCAGCGTAAGCTCCCCAGCGGAAGAGACCCAGTACTTC. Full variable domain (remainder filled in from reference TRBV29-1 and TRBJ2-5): SAVISQKPSRDICQRGTSLTIQCQVDSQVTMMFWYRQQPGQSLTLIATANQGSEATYESGFVIDKFPISRPNLTFSTLTVSNMSPEDSSIYLCSVSSPAEETQYFGPGTRLLVL.

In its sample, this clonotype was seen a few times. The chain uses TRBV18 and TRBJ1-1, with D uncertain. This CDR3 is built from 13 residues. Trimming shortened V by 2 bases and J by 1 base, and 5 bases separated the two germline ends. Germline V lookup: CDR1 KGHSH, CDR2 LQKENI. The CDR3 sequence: CASSPLTNTEAFF. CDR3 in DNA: TGTGCCAGCTCACCATTGACGAACACTGAAGCTTTCTTT.

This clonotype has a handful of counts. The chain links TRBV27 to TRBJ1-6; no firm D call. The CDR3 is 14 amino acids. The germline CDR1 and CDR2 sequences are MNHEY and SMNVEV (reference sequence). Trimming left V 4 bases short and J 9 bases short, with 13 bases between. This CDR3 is CASSSRVSASPLHF. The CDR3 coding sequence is TGTGCCAGCAGTTCCCGGGTTAGTGCTTCACCCCTCCACTTT.

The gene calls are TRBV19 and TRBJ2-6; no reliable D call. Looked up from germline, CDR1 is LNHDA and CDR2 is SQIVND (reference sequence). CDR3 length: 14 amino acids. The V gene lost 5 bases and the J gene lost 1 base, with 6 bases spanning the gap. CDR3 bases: TGTGCCAGTAGTGGTATTTCTGGGGCCAACGTCCTGACTTTC. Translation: CASSGISGANVLTF.

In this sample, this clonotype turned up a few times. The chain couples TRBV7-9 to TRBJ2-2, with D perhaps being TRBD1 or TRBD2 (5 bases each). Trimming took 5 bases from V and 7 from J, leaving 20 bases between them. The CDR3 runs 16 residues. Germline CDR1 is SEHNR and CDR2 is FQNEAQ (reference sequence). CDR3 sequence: CASSIWDRLDGGELFF. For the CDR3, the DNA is TGTGCCAGCAGCATATGGGACCGACTCGACGGCGGGGAGCTGTTTTTT.

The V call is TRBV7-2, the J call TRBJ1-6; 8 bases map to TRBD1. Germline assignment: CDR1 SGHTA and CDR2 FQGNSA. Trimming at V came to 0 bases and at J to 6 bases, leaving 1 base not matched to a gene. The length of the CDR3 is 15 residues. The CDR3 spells CASSLADRANSPLHF. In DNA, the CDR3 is TGTGCCAGCAGCTTAGCGGACAGGGCTAATTCACCCCTCCACTTT. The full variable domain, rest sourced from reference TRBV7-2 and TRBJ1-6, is GAGVSQSPSNKVTEKGKDVELRCDPISGHTALYWYRQSLGQGLEFLIYFQGNSAPDKSGLPSDRFSAERTGGSVSTLTIQRTQQEDSAVYLCASSLADRANSPLHFGNGTRLTVT.

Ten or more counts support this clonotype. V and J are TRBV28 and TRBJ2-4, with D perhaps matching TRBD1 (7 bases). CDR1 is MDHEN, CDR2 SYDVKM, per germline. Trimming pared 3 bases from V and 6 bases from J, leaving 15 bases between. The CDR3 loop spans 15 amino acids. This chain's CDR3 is CASSFQAGGLNIQYF. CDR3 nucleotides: TGTGCCAGCAGTTTCCAGGCAGGGGGGTTAAACATTCAGTACTTC.

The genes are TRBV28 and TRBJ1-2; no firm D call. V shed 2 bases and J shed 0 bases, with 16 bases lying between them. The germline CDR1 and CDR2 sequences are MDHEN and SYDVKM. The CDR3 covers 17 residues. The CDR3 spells CASSLSMPDETNYGYTF. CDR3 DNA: TGTGCCAGCAGTTTAAGTATGCCGGATGAGACTAACTATGGCTACACCTTC.

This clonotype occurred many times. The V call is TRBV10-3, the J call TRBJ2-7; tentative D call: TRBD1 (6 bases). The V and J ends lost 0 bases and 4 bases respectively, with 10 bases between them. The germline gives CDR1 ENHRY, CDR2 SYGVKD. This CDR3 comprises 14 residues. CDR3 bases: TGTGCCATCAGTGAGTCTCCCCAGGGGTACGAGCAGTACTTC. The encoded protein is CAISESPQGYEQYF.